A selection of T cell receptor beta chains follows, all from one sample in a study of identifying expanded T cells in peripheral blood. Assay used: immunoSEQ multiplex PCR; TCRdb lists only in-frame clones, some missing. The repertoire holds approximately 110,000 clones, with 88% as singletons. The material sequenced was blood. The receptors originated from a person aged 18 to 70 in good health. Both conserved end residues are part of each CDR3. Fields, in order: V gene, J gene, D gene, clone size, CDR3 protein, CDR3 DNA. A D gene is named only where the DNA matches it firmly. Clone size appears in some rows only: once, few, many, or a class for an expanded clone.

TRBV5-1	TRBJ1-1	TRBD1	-	CASSVGQGAIVNTEAFF	TGCGCCAGCAGCGTTGGACAGGGGGCAATTGTGAACACTGAAGCTTTCTTT
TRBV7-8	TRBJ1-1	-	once	CASSLGQGDTEAFF	TGTGCCAGCAGCTTAGGCCAGGGTGACACTGAAGCTTTCTTT
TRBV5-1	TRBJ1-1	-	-	CASGLAGATEAFF	TGCGCCAGCGGCCTTGCGGGGGCGACTGAAGCTTTCTTT
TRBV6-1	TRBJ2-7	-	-	CASSRRWAEQYF	TGTGCCAGCAGCAGGCGGTGGGCCGAGCAGTACTTC
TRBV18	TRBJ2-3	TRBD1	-	CASSLGQGATDTQYF	TGTGCCAGCTCACTAGGACAGGGGGCCACAGATACGCAGTATTTT
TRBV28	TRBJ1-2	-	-	CASSLRGLYGYTF	TGTGCCAGCAGTTTAAGGGGTTTGTATGGCTACACCTTC
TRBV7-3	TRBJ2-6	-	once	CASSPIQGSAGANVLTF	TGTGCCAGCAGCCCAATACAGGGTTCTGCTGGGGCCAACGTCCTGACTTTC
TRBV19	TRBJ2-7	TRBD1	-	CASSRGQGASYEQYF	TGTGCCAGTAGTAGGGGACAGGGGGCTTCCTACGAGCAGTACTTC
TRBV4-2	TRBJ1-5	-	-	CASSQDGSGGDQPQHF	TGTGCCAGCAGCCAAGATGGGTCAGGAGGGGATCAGCCCCAGCATTTT
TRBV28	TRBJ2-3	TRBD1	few	CASHPLSNLPGGSLDTQYF	TGTGCCAGCCACCCACTCTCAAATTTGCCAGGGGGTTCATTAGATACGCAGTATTTT
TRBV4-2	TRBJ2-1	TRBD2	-	CASSSGDLPYNEQFF	TGTGCCAGCAGTAGCGGGGATCTTCCCTACAATGAGCAGTTCTTC